This T cell receptor (beta chain) was found in a study of response to subunit inactivated influenza vaccine. Overall study results and limits: With each seasonal influenza vaccination, the authors suggested, few new T cells are recruited.

MiXCR, applied by TCRdb to the RT-PCR reads, yields one record per CDR3 protein. The sample shows 300,000 to 350,000 distinct CDR3 sequences, 21% of them seen only once. Note on this clonotype: Its specificity is not known.

CDR3 length equals 16 residues. Trimming cost V 5 bases and J 2 bases, with 18 bases left between them. CDR1 and CDR2 (germline): SGHTA, FQGNSA. The specimen was PBMCs from blood, collected roughly 20 months after vaccination. This TCR was sampled from a man aged 45 to 75 who received an inactivated influenza vaccine. The rearrangement links TRBV7-2 to TRBJ1-2, with a tentative D call TRBD1 (6 bases). This CDR3 is CASSTGGTLLNYGYTF. The CDR3 nucleotides read TGTGCCAGCAGCACCGGGGGGACACTCCTAAACTATGGCTACACCTTC.